Listed below are T cell receptor beta chains from one sample, sequenced in a study of cytomegalovirus exposure and HLA in healthy donors. The data were produced by immunoSEQ multiplex PCR, yet TCRdb's version contains in-frame clones alone and is incomplete. The sample holds about 160,000 clones, about 85% seen once. The specimen sequenced was PBMCs. Receptors originate from a young man in good health and CMV-seropositive. Both conserved end residues are part of each CDR3. Each record gives: V gene, J gene, clone size, D gene, CDR3 protein, CDR3 DNA. The D gene is left open where the match is weak. Clone size is shown for a subset of rows, as once, few, many or a class of expanded clone.

V gene: TRBV7-7
J gene: TRBJ2-1
clone size: once
D gene: TRBD2
CDR3 protein: CASSQQGGNEQFF
CDR3 DNA: TGTGCCAGCAGCCAGCAGGGAGGGAATGAGCAGTTCTTC

V gene: TRBV7-9
J gene: TRBJ2-7
clone size: -
D gene: TRBD1
CDR3 protein: CASSLAQGVYEQYF
CDR3 DNA: TGTGCCAGCAGCTTGGCACAGGGGGTATACGAGCAGTACTTC

V gene: TRBV29-1
J gene: TRBJ1-5
clone size: -
D gene: -
CDR3 protein: CSVRSSNQPQHF
CDR3 DNA: TGCAGCGTTCGGTCCAGCAATCAGCCCCAGCATTTT

V gene: TRBV13
J gene: TRBJ2-7
clone size: -
D gene: TRBD2
CDR3 protein: CASSTTSGGPTYEQYF
CDR3 DNA: TGTGCCAGCAGCACTACTAGCGGGGGGCCCACCTACGAGCAGTACTTC

V gene: TRBV5-4
J gene: TRBJ2-1
clone size: -
D gene: -
CDR3 protein: CATWAGVDRSYNEQFF
CDR3 DNA: TGTGCCACCTGGGCCGGGGTGGACCGCTCCTACAATGAGCAGTTCTTC

V gene: TRBV5-1
J gene: TRBJ2-7
clone size: -
D gene: -
CDR3 protein: CASSLEGRGNEQYF
CDR3 DNA: TGCGCCAGCAGCTTGGAGGGCAGGGGCAACGAGCAGTACTTC

V gene: TRBV5-8
J gene: TRBJ1-3
clone size: few
D gene: TRBD1
CDR3 protein: CASSFTGGGGNTIYF
CDR3 DNA: TGTGCCAGCAGCTTTACAGGGGGAGGTGGAAACACCATATATTTT

V gene: TRBV28
J gene: TRBJ2-7
clone size: -
D gene: TRBD1
CDR3 protein: CASSSPTGTADYEQYF
CDR3 DNA: TGTGCCAGCAGTTCGCCCACCGGGACAGCAGACTACGAGCAGTACTTC

V gene: TRBV7-6
J gene: TRBJ1-6
clone size: -
D gene: -
CDR3 protein: CASSLRESDSSPLHF
CDR3 DNA: TGTGCCAGCAGCTTACGGGAATCGGATAGTTCACCCCTCCACTTT

V gene: TRBV10-3
J gene: TRBJ2-1
clone size: -
D gene: TRBD2
CDR3 protein: CAISESGQSGGNHLNEQFF
CDR3 DNA: TGTGCCATCAGTGAGTCGGGTCAGAGCGGGGGGAATCATTTGAATGAGCAGTTCTTC

V gene: TRBV6-5
J gene: TRBJ1-1
clone size: -
D gene: TRBD1
CDR3 protein: CASSYSTGRTEAFF
CDR3 DNA: TGTGCCAGCAGTTACTCGACAGGGAGGACTGAAGCTTTCTTT

V gene: TRBV19
J gene: TRBJ2-7
clone size: -
D gene: TRBD1
CDR3 protein: CASSKDRGPYEQYF
CDR3 DNA: TGTGCCAGTAGTAAGGACAGGGGGCCATACGAGCAGTACTTC

V gene: TRBV5-1
J gene: TRBJ1-6
clone size: -
D gene: -
CDR3 protein: CASSATGSSYNSPLHF
CDR3 DNA: TGCGCCAGCAGCGCGACTGGCAGCTCCTATAATTCACCCCTCCACTTT

V gene: TRBV30
J gene: TRBJ1-2
clone size: -
D gene: TRBD1
CDR3 protein: CAWNSGTGDYGYTF
CDR3 DNA: TGTGCCTGGAACTCCGGGACAGGAGACTATGGCTACACCTTC

V gene: TRBV10-3
J gene: TRBJ1-1
clone size: once
D gene: -
CDR3 protein: CAITGQPNTEAFF
CDR3 DNA: TGTGCCATTACGGGACAACCAAACACTGAAGCCTTCTTT

V gene: TRBV5-1
J gene: TRBJ1-1
clone size: -
D gene: -
CDR3 protein: CASSAGQNTEAFF
CDR3 DNA: TGCGCCAGCAGCGCGGGCCAGAACACTGAAGCTTTCTTT

V gene: TRBV2
J gene: TRBJ1-2
clone size: -
D gene: -
CDR3 protein: CASSGVIGTTTNYGYTF
CDR3 DNA: TGTGCCAGCAGCGGGGTAATCGGGACAACGACTAACTATGGCTACACCTTC

V gene: TRBV15
J gene: TRBJ2-3
clone size: -
D gene: -
CDR3 protein: CATSSNSLSTDTQYF
CDR3 DNA: TGTGCCACCAGCAGTAACAGCTTGAGCACAGATACGCAGTATTTT

V gene: TRBV6-1
J gene: TRBJ1-2
clone size: -
D gene: TRBD1
CDR3 protein: CASSRQGAGYGYTF
CDR3 DNA: TGTGCCAGCAGTAGACAGGGGGCCGGTTATGGCTACACCTTC

V gene: TRBV2
J gene: TRBJ2-7
clone size: -
D gene: -
CDR3 protein: CASSQGDGTYEQYF
CDR3 DNA: TGTGCCAGCAGCCAAGGAGACGGAACCTACGAGCAGTACTTC

V gene: TRBV5-1
J gene: TRBJ2-5
clone size: -
D gene: TRBD1
CDR3 protein: CASSPGQGSIQETQYF
CDR3 DNA: TGCGCCAGCAGCCCGGGACAGGGGTCTATACAAGAGACCCAGTACTTC

V gene: TRBV10-2
J gene: TRBJ1-1
clone size: -
D gene: TRBD1
CDR3 protein: CASSEGDRVRTEAFF
CDR3 DNA: TGCGCCAGCAGTGAGGGGGACAGGGTGAGGACTGAAGCTTTCTTT